This is a list of T cell receptor beta chains from one sample in a study of blood T cell repertoires in COVID-19. Produced via immunoSEQ multiplex PCR; TCRdb's table is partial and in-frame only. The table has some 130,000 clones, roughly 85% seen once. Sequencing used peripheral blood. The origin of the receptors is a man older than 75 with acute or convalescent COVID-19. Both conserved end residues are part of each CDR3. Each record gives: CDR3 length, V gene, J gene, CDR3 protein.

cdr3_length: 14; v_call: TRBV7-2; j_call: TRBJ2-7; cdr3_aa: CASSLGVAGGEQYF
cdr3_length: 14; v_call: TRBV7-9; j_call: TRBJ1-1; cdr3_aa: CASSIGQVNTEAFF
cdr3_length: 15; v_call: TRBV10-2; j_call: TRBJ2-7; cdr3_aa: CASSETGTGIGEQYF
cdr3_length: 17; v_call: TRBV21-1; j_call: TRBJ1-4; cdr3_aa: CASSLSWQEATNEKLFF
cdr3_length: 13; v_call: TRBV10-1; j_call: TRBJ2-7; cdr3_aa: CASSQDKAYEQYF
cdr3_length: 17; v_call: TRBV19; j_call: TRBJ2-3; cdr3_aa: CASSSRTSREITDTQYF
cdr3_length: 13; v_call: TRBV30; j_call: TRBJ2-7; cdr3_aa: CAWRAGISYEQYF
cdr3_length: 13; v_call: TRBV7-2; j_call: TRBJ2-1; cdr3_aa: CASSTSGYGEQFF
cdr3_length: 13; v_call: TRBV7-3; j_call: TRBJ1-1; cdr3_aa: CASSSNVNTEAFF
cdr3_length: 13; v_call: TRBV30; j_call: TRBJ2-7; cdr3_aa: CAWNGEGRDEQYF
cdr3_length: 15; v_call: TRBV2; j_call: TRBJ1-5; cdr3_aa: CASRPGTGSNQPQHF
cdr3_length: 12; v_call: TRBV19; j_call: TRBJ1-5; cdr3_aa: CASSTGNQPQHF
cdr3_length: 16; v_call: TRBV7-8; j_call: TRBJ1-3; cdr3_aa: CASSVEGQGSGNTIYF
cdr3_length: 15; v_call: TRBV15; j_call: TRBJ1-3; cdr3_aa: CATSRDPGPGNTIYF
cdr3_length: 14; v_call: TRBV6-2/TRBV6-3; j_call: TRBJ2-7; cdr3_aa: CASTPGGVGYEQYF
cdr3_length: 12; v_call: TRBV29-1; j_call: TRBJ1-4; cdr3_aa: CSVTGGDEKLFF
cdr3_length: 17; v_call: TRBV28; j_call: TRBJ1-2; cdr3_aa: CASSLYGEWQGDRGYTF
cdr3_length: 13; v_call: TRBV14; j_call: TRBJ2-5; cdr3_aa: CASSLQGQETQYF